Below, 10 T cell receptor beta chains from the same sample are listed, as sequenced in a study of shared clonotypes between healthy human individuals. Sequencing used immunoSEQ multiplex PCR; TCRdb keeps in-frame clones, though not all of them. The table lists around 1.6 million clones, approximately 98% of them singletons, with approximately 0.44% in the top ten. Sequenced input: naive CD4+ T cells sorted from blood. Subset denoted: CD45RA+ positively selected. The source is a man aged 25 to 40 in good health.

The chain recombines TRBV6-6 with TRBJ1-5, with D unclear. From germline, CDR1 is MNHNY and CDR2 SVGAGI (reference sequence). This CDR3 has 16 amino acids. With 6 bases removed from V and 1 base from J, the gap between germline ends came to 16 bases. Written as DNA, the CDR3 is TGTGCCAGCAGGGTCTCACAATTTGGGAGCAATCAGCCCCAGCATTTT. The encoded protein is CASRVSQFGSNQPQHF.

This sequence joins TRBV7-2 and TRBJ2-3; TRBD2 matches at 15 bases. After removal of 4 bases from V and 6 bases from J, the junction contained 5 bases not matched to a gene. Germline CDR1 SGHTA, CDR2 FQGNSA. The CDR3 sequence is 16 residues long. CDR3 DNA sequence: TGTGCCAGCAGCTCTAGGACTAGCGGGAGGGCCGATACGCAGTATTTT. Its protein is CASSSRTSGRADTQYF. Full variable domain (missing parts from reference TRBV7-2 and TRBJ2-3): GAGVSQSPSNKVTEKGKDVELRCDPISGHTALYWYRQSLGQGLEFLIYFQGNSAPDKSGLPSDRFSAERTGGSVSTLTIQRTQQEDSAVYLCASSSRTSGRADTQYFGPGTRLTVL.

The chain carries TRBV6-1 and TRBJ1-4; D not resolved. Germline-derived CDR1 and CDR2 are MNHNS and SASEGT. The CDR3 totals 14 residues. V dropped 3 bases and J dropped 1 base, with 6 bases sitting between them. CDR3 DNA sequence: TGTGCCAGCAGTGAGCCGGGAACTAATGAAAAACTGTTTTTT. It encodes CASSEPGTNEKLFF.

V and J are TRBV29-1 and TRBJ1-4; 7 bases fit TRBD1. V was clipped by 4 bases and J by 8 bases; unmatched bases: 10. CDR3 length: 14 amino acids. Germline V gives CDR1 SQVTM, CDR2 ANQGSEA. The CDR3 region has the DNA TGCAGCGTTGGCCCTACAGGGGCGGACGAAAAACTGTTTTTT. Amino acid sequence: CSVGPTGADEKLFF.

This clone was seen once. CDR3 amino acids: CASSQAPGEAADTQYF. The DNA of the CDR3 is TGCGCCAGCAGCCAAGCCCCAGGGGAAGCGGCAGATACGCAGTATTTT. The genes are TRBV4-1 and TRBJ2-3, with D possibly TRBD1 on 6 matching bases. The germline V and J ends were trimmed by 1 base and 4 bases, with 15 bases remaining between them. The CDR3 contains 16 residues. Germline loops: CDR1 MGHRA, CDR2 YSYEKL.

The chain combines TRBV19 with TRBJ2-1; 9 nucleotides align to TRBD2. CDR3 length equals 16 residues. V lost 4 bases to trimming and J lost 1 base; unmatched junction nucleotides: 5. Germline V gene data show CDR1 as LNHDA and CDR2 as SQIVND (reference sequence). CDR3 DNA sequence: TGTGCCAGTAGTAGCCCTAGCGGGATGTCCTACAATGAGCAGTTCTTC. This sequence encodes CASSSPSGMSYNEQFF. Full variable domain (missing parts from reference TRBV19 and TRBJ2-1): DGGITQSPKYLFRKEGQNVTLSCEQNLNHDAMYWYRQDPGQGLRLIYYSQIVNDFQKGDIAEGYSVSREKKESFPLTVTSAQKNPTAFYLCASSSPSGMSYNEQFFGPGTRLTVL.

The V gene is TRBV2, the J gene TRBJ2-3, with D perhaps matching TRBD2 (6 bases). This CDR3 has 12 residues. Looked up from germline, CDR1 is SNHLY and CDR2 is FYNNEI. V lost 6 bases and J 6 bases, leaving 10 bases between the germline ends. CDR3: CASSGSSDTQYF. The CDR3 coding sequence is TGTGCCAGCAGCGGGAGTTCGGATACGCAGTATTTT.

CDR3 sequence reads: CASSPKGQGDTEAFF. Written as DNA, the CDR3 is TGTGCCAGCTCACCAAAAGGACAGGGGGACACTGAAGCTTTCTTT. J is TRBJ1-1 and V is TRBV18; 10 bases agree with TRBD1. The CDR3 runs to 15 residues. Losses at the gene ends were 2 bases for V and 3 bases for J; bases not matched to a gene: 3. From germline, CDR1 is KGHSH and CDR2 LQKENI.

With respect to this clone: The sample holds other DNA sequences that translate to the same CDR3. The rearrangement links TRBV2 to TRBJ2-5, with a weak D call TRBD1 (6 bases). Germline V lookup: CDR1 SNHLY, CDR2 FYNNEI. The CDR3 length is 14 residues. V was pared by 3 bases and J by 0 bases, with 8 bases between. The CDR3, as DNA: TGTGCCAGCAGTGAGGGGACATACCAAGAGACCCAGTACTTC. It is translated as CASSEGTYQETQYF.

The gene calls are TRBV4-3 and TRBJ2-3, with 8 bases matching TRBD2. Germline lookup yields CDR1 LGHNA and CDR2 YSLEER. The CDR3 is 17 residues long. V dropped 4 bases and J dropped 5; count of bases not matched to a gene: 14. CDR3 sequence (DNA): TGCGCCAGCAGCCTTTCCCAGGGCGGGAGGCTTGAAGATACGCAGTATTTT. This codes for CASSLSQGGRLEDTQYF.